The clone carrying this T cell receptor (beta chain) has a count of ten or more. The target antigen is unknown. These data are taken from a study of T cells in Graves' hyperthyroidism and ophthalmopathy. Study-wide points: Ophthalmopathy was distinguished from stable hyperthyroidism by 13 V-J signatures. The model's output predicted ophthalmopathy at a median of about 5.9 months prior to onset.

Diagnosing involved the use of clinical symptoms, serum thyroxine and TRAb, thyroid ultrasound and orbital computed tomography. CDR3 length: 13 residues. Germline V gene sequence: CDR1 SGHTA, CDR2 FQGNSA. V lost 3 bases, J lost 4 bases, and 1 base stayed unmatched. Amplified TCR beta CDR3 regions derived from RNA transcripts. HTBI primers drove first-round RT-PCR of the TCR CDR3. TCRdb reanalysed the multiplex PCR reads using MiXCR and keeps one entry per CDR3 protein. Of fewer than 650,000 distinct CDR3 sequences listed, around 43% are singletons. Sequenced input: peripheral blood or thyroid tissue (not recorded which). This sequence joins TRBV7-2 and TRBJ2-5, with 8 bases identical to TRBD1. The receptor was derived from an adult woman with Graves' disease, either hyperthyroidism or ophthalmopathy (not recorded which). The CDR3 DNA reads as TGTGCCAGCAGCTTGACAGGGGCAGAGACCCAGTACTTC. This sequence encodes CASSLTGAETQYF.